This passage covers 7 T cell receptor beta chains from one sample sequenced in a study of metastatic and nonmetastatic thyroid tumors. TCRdb re-clonotyped the PCR reads via MiXCR. The sample has about 85,000 clones; approximately 9% are singletons. Nobody among the patients had been given any treatment before thyroid surgery. Sequenced material: blood. The receptors here all came from a female donor with papillary thyroid cancer or a benign thyroid nodule (not recorded which). Some clones in this sample may be carry-over from other donors' samples.

This clone was seen repeatedly, ten times or more. This chain uses TRBV11-2 with TRBJ2-2, with TRBD1 matching over 9 bases. With V trimmed by 3 bases and J by 6 bases, 5 bases remained unmatched. The germline V gene encodes CDR1 SGHAT and CDR2 FQNNGV. The CDR3 totals 15 residues. CDR3: CASSFRTGVSGELFF. The CDR3 nucleotides read TGTGCCAGCAGCTTCCGGACAGGGGTGTCCGGGGAGCTGTTTTTT.

This clone was found many times. The J gene is TRBJ2-2, the V gene TRBV3-1; D remains ambiguous. Germline V gene sequence: CDR1 LGHDT, CDR2 YNNKEL (reference sequence). This CDR3 spans 14 amino acids. V lost 3 bases, J lost 2 bases, and 7 bases lay in between. CDR3 residues: CASSQLINTGELFF. The CDR3 DNA is TGTGCCAGCAGCCAGCTCATTAACACCGGGGAGCTGTTTTTT.

The chain has TRBV20-1 and TRBJ2-7, with D unresolved. This CDR3 has 11 residues. Germline V gene data show CDR1 as DFQATT and CDR2 as SNEGSKA (reference sequence). V lost 2 bases and J lost 3, with 5 bases in between. The CDR3 DNA follows: TGCAGTGCTAGACTAGTCTACGAGCAGTACTTC. This translates into CSARLVYEQYF.

This chain joins TRBV6-1 and TRBJ2-4; 8 bases line up with TRBD1. The CDR3 spans 16 residues. The V gene's germline CDR1 is MNHNS and CDR2 SASEGT. V was pared by 4 bases and J by 1 base, with 6 bases of the junction left unmatched. The CDR3 nucleotides are TGTGCCAGCAGTGGACGGACAGGGTGTGCCAAAAACATTCAGTACTTC. Its protein is CASSGRTGCAKNIQYF.

This clone has a handful of counts. One base away lies a much larger clone, so this may be a sequencing read error. This rearrangement joins TRBV10-3 to TRBJ2-7; 11 bases line up with TRBD2. V dropped 6 bases and J dropped 4; count of bases not matched to a gene: 8. The germline CDR1 and CDR2 sequences are ENHRY and SYGVKD. CDR3 size: 15 residues. CDR3 residues: CAIRAPRLAGYEQYF. The DNA of the CDR3 is TGTGCCATCAGAGCACCCAGACTAGCGGGGTACGAGCAGTACTTC.

This clone occurred many times. V gene TRBV20-1 combines with J gene TRBJ2-1, with 8 bases lining up with TRBD1. The CDR3 has 17 amino acids. Germline-derived CDR1 and CDR2 are DFQATT and SNEGSKA (reference sequence). Losses at the gene ends were 1 base for V and 6 bases for J; bases not matched to a gene: 14. The CDR3 region has the DNA TGCAGTGCTAGAGGGGGCTTCGGACAGGGCGAGGGCAATGAGCAGTTCTTC. Translation gives CSARGGFGQGEGNEQFF.

This clone was recorded a few times. The V call is TRBV29-1, the J call TRBJ1-5, with a weak D call TRBD1 (5 bases). The germline V and J ends were trimmed by 1 base and 1 base, with 17 bases remaining between them. The germline V gene encodes CDR1 SQVTM and CDR2 ANQGSEA. The CDR3 length is 17 residues. Written as DNA, the CDR3 is TGCAGCGTTGAAGGCGTGTGGAGGGGACCGAGCAATCAGCCCCAGCATTTT. This sequence encodes CSVEGVWRGPSNQPQHF.